This TCR beta chain was sequenced for a study of shared clonotypes between healthy human individuals. Findings and caveats of the study: Relative to clonotypes present in all four donors, those not shared had lower generation probabilities. What limited the represented genetic and exposure-history diversity was the small number of donors.

Note on this clone: The antigen remains undetermined.

Generated by immunoSEQ multiplex PCR, the TCRdb table keeps only in-frame clones and is missing some. In the table there are millions of clones, about 95% of which are singletons. V lost 6 bases, J lost 6 bases, and 21 bases lay in between. This CDR3 is 15 amino acids long. CDR1 and CDR2 (germline): MNHEY, SMNVEV (reference sequence). Naive CD8 cells lacked CD45RO and underwent positive selection for CCR7, leaving out terminally differentiated effector memory CD45RA+ cells. The sequence was obtained from a man aged 18 to 30 in good health. The specimen sequenced was naive CD8+ T cells sorted from blood. V usage is TRBV27 and J usage is TRBJ2-7, with TRBD2 as a possible D gene (5 bases). For the CDR3, the DNA is TGTGCCAGCAGGCTCCTAGCAAGTGATAGGAGCGAGCAGTACTTC. It encodes CASRLLASDRSEQYF.